This T cell receptor (beta chain) originates from a study of human T cells and chemical hapten exposure. Study at large: Small volume differences among pooled libraries mainly caused per-sample TCR yield variation.

This clonotype was counted many times. The antigen remains undetermined. A junction end diverges from the germline sequence, so it may reflect a read error. Time point denoted: patch test 1, 2 weeks after DPC sensitization. Specified treatment: therapeutic diphenylcyclopropenone sensitization with weekly scalp DPC. Unfractionated whole blood was the source from which total RNA was extracted. Germline V gene data show CDR1 as SGHRS and CDR2 as YFSETQ. The CDR3 spans 12 residues. Broader study findings: Among TCRs, those above 1 in 1000 frequency were unaffected by DPC sensitization.

TCRdb passed the RACE reads through MiXCR, listing each CDR3 protein once. The sample includes roughly 180,000 distinct CDR3 sequences, about a fifth seen only once; the top ten take approximately 6.7%. Sample: whole blood, taken in connection with sensitization to the hapten diphenylcyclopropenone (DPC). The gene calls are TRBV5-1 and TRBJ2-7; maybe TRBD1 (6 bases). The TCR originated in a woman aged 50 to 60 with alopecia areata. Some clones in this sample may be carry-over from other donors' samples. The CDR3 loop is CASSFQGYEQYF. CDR3 nucleotides: TGTGCCAGCAGCTTCCAGGGGTACGAGCAGTACTTC.